Reported below is one T cell receptor (beta chain). Its specificity is unknown. The ends were cut back, 3 bases at V and 1 base at J, with 12 bases in the middle. The CDR3 extends over 16 amino acids. CDR1 is ENHRY, CDR2 SYGVKD, per germline. The data belong to a study of long-term antiretroviral therapy in people with HIV. Points from the study as a whole: Clones showing expansion before ART dominated the repertoire at all time points.

Version v3.0 of the immunoSEQ assay ran at survey level. Profiled with immunoSEQ multiplex PCR; TCRdb holds only in-frame clones, not every one. The sample has about 36,000 clones; approximately 85% are singletons. The V and J genes are TRBV10-3 and TRBJ2-2; TRBD2 might be the D (6 bases). The clonotype comes from a man between 18 and 35 years old with HIV. The specimen comprised unsorted PBMCs, sampled 2.2 years after starting antiretroviral therapy. CDR3 in amino acids: CAISEGTGVNTGELFF. CDR3 DNA: TGTGCCATCAGTGAAGGGACGGGGGTGAACACCGGGGAGCTGTTTTTT.